This TCR beta chain was sequenced during a study of CD8 T cells in ankylosing spondylitis. Study findings and constraints: Blood of patients with ankylosing spondylitis appeared to be characterized by a TCR beta motif of seven or eight highly homologous variants. In synovial fluid and blood from reactive arthritis, some motif variants were previously reported.

In its sample, this clonotype was seen a few times. Its target is not known. CDR3 length: 17 amino acids. Trimming cost V 2 bases and J 8 bases, with 22 bases left between them. Germline assignment: CDR1 MNHEY and CDR2 SVGEGT. Quantitative 5'-RACE with molecular barcodes was used to make the TCR beta libraries. TCRdb reanalysed the 5' RACE reads using MiXCR and keeps one entry per CDR3 protein. The table records about 340,000 distinct CDR3 sequences, less than 10% of them present only once. This sequence was found in a male donor with ankylosing spondylitis. The sequenced sample was blood, either unsorted or a sorted T cell fraction (not recorded which). The chain couples TRBV6-2 or TRBV6-3 to TRBJ2-1; D possibly corresponds to TRBD2 (5 bases). The DNA of the CDR3 is TGTGCCAGCAGTTACGGCCCGACTACCCAAGCTACCTATGAGCAGTTCTTC. This codes for CASSYGPTTQATYEQFF.